This T cell receptor beta chain was sequenced for a study of cytotoxic CD8 clonotypes in ibrutinib-treated CLL. Here immunoSEQ multiplex PCR was the method, and the copy in TCRdb shows in-frame clones only, minus some. This sample yields approximately 340,000 clones, of which 67% are seen a single time; roughly 6.3% belongs to the top ten. The sample consisted of PBMCs, taken after 36 months of ibrutinib treatment. This TCR was recovered from a human donor with chronic lymphocytic leukemia.

The chain's CDR3 is CASSLAPSGSGEQYF. CDR3 DNA: TGTGCCAGCAGCTTAGCGCCCAGCGGGAGCGGCGAGCAGTACTTC. The rearrangement joins TRBV7-6 to TRBJ2-7, with 8 bases that match TRBD2. After removal of 0 bases from V and 6 bases from J, the junction contained 7 bases not matched to a gene. This CDR3 spans 15 amino acids. CDR1 is SGHVS, CDR2 FNYEAQ, per germline.